This is a list of T cell receptor beta chains from one sample in a study of monozygotic twins with cystic fibrosis. Only in-frame clones appear in the TCRdb table, and some are missing; sequencing was by immunoSEQ multiplex PCR. The data contain roughly 30,000 clones, more than 85% of them singletons. Sequencing input: blood. These receptors originate from a girl aged 2 to 10 with cystic fibrosis. Each CDR3 is given with its conserved first and last residue. Fields, in order: V gene, J gene, clone size, D gene, CDR3 DNA, CDR3 protein. D genes are given only for firm matches. Clone size appears in some rows only: once, few, many, or a class for an expanded clone.

>TRBV29-1|TRBJ1-1|-|-
TGCAGCGTGGGGAACCGCCAGAACACTGAAGCTTTCTTT
CSVGNRQNTEAFF
>TRBV7-2|TRBJ1-1|once|-
TGTGCCAGCAGCTTAGCGGCGGTGAACACTGAAGCTTTCTTT
CASSLAAVNTEAFF
>TRBV7-3|TRBJ2-3|few|-
TGTGCCAGCAGCCCCCACTACGGGACAGATACGCAGTATTTT
CASSPHYGTDTQYF
>TRBV12-5|TRBJ2-7|-|-
TGTGCTAGTGGTTTGGGTTTGGGGTCGTATGCCTACGAGCAGTACTTC
CASGLGLGSYAYEQYF
>TRBV10-2|TRBJ1-1|-|-
TGCGCCAGCAGTGGCCCTAGCGCGGGCTACACTGAAGCTTTCTTT
CASSGPSAGYTEAFF
>TRBV29-1|TRBJ1-2|-|-
TGCAGCGTACCAGCCCCTGTACTAGATAACTATGGCTACACCTTC
CSVPAPVLDNYGYTF
>TRBV28|TRBJ1-5|few|-
TGTGCCAGCAGTCCTTACTTGAACAGGGGCAATCAGCCCCAGCATTTT
CASSPYLNRGNQPQHF
>TRBV10-3|TRBJ1-1|-|TRBD1
TGTGCCATCAGTTCACGGCCCGGGACAGAGAACACTGAAGCTTTCTTT
CAISSRPGTENTEAFF
>TRBV30|TRBJ1-4|-|-
TGTGCCTGGAGCCCAAGGGGGTTCGCTAATGAAAAACTGTTTTTT
CAWSPRGFANEKLFF
>TRBV5-1|TRBJ1-4|-|-
TGCGCCAGCAGCTTGGGATTTGATACAACTAATGAAAAACTGTTTTTT
CASSLGFDTTNEKLFF
>TRBV15|TRBJ1-1|-|-
TGTGCCACCAGCAGAGATCAGGCAGGGTGGACTGAAGCTTTCTTT
CATSRDQAGWTEAFF
>TRBV6-5|TRBJ2-7|-|-
TGTGCCAGCAGCAACAGGGCCTACGAGCAGTACTTC
CASSNRAYEQYF
>TRBV4-1|TRBJ1-2|-|TRBD1
TGCGCCAGCAGCCAAAGCCGGGACAGGGATAACTATGGCTACACCTTC
CASSQSRDRDNYGYTF
>TRBV5-6|TRBJ2-3|-|-
TGTGCCAGCAGCCTTATAGAACCCCACACAGATACGCAGTATTTT
CASSLIEPHTDTQYF
>TRBV21-1|TRBJ1-2|-|-
TGTGCCAGCAGCAAAGCGCTTTCACAGCCGTTTAAACCTAACTATGGCTACACCTTC
CASSKALSQPFKPNYGYTF
>TRBV10-3|TRBJ1-4|-|-
TGTGCCATCAGTGTGAACAGCCTTAATGAAAAACTGTTTTTT
CAISVNSLNEKLFF
>TRBV11-2|TRBJ1-1|once|-
TGTGCCAGCAGCTTTGGGACAAACACTGAAGCTTTCTTT
CASSFGTNTEAFF
>TRBV10-3|TRBJ2-3|-|TRBD2
TGTGCCATCAGTGAACGGCTAGCGGGAGGCACAGATACGCAGTATTTT
CAISERLAGGTDTQYF
>TRBV5-1|TRBJ1-2|-|TRBD1
TGCGCCAGCAGCGCGGGACAGGGAACGGTTGATGGCTACACCTTC
CASSAGQGTVDGYTF
>TRBV27|TRBJ1-5|-|-
TGTGCCAGCAGTTTAGTAGGGTCGGGTCAGCCCCAGCATTTT
CASSLVGSGQPQHF
>TRBV5-6|TRBJ1-5|-|TRBD1
TGTGCCAGCAGCTTGGGCAGGGGGAGCAATCAGCCCCAGCATTTT
CASSLGRGSNQPQHF
>TRBV7-9|TRBJ2-5|-|-
TGTGCCAGCAGAAGGGTTGCGGAGACCCAGTACTTC
CASRRVAETQYF
>TRBV12-1|TRBJ2-1|-|-
TGTGCCAGCAGCCCATGTGGGGGGTACAATGAGCAGTTCTTC
CASSPCGGYNEQFF